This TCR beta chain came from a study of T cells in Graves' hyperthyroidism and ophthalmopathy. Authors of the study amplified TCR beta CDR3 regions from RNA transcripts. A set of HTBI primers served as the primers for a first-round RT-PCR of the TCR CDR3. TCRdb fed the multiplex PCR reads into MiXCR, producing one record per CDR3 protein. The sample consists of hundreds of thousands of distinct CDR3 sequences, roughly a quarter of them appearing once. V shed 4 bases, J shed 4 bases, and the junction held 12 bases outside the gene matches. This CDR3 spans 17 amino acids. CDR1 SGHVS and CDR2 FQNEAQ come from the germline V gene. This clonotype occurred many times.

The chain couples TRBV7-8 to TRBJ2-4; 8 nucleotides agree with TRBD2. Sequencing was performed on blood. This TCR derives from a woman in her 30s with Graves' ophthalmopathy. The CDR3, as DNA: TGTGCCAGCAGCTGGGCGGGACTAGAGGATTCGAAAAACATTCAGTACTTC. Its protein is CASSWAGLEDSKNIQYF.